The entry below gives a single T cell receptor beta chain sequence along with its context. The data derive from a study of blood T cell repertoires in COVID-19. Study-level information: Collection of acute and convalescent COVID-19 samples took place in the United States, Italy and Spain. The cDNA or gDNA used as material had been derived from T cells, B-cell-depleted T cells, or PBMCs.

Original analysis: Amplification of reference gene primers provided the estimated nucleated cell counts. This table comes from immunoSEQ multiplex PCR, and its TCRdb copy is limited to in-frame clones, with some not included. The V and J calls and clone size are taken from that table; D and trimming were inferred from the DNA. The sample yields about 120,000 clones, around 88% seen once. The sequenced sample was peripheral blood. The receptor was derived from a woman aged 50 to 60 with active or convalescent COVID-19.

In nucleotides, the CDR3 is TGTGCCAGCAGCTTGCGGGGGGGAAACACTGAAGCTTTCTTT. Translating it yields CASSLRGGNTEAFF. This rearrangement joins TRBV5-4 to TRBJ1-1; maybe TRBD1 (5 bases). Germline V gives CDR1 SGHNT, CDR2 YYREEE (reference sequence). The V and J ends lost 1 base and 2 bases respectively, with 9 bases between them. There are 14 residues in the CDR3.